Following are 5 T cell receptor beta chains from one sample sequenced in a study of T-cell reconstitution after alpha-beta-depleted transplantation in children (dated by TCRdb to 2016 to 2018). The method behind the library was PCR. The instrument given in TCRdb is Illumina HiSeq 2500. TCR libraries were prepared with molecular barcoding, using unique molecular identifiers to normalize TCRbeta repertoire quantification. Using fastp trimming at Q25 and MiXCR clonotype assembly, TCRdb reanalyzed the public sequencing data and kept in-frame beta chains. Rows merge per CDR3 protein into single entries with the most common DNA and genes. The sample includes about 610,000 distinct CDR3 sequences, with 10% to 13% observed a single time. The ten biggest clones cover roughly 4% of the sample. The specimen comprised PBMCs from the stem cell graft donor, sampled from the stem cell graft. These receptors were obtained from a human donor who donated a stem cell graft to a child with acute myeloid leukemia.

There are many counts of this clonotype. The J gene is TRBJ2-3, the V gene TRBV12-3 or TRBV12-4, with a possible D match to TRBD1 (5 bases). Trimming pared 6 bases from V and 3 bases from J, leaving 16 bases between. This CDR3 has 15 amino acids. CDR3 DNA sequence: TGTGCCAGCAGCCCCGGTCCAGGGTTTACAGATACGCAGTATTTT. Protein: CASSPGPGFTDTQYF.

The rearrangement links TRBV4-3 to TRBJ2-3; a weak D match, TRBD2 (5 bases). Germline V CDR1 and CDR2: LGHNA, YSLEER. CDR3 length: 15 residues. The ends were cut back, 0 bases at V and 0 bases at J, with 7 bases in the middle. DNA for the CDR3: TGCGCCAGCAGCCAAGAAGGACTCAGCACAGATACGCAGTATTTT. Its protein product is CASSQEGLSTDTQYF.

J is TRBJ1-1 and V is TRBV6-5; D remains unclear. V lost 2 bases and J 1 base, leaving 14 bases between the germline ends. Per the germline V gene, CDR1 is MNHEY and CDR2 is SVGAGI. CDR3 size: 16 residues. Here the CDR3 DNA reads TGTGCCAGCAGTTACCCCGGGGAGGCGACGAACACTGAAGCTTTCTTT. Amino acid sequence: CASSYPGEATNTEAFF.

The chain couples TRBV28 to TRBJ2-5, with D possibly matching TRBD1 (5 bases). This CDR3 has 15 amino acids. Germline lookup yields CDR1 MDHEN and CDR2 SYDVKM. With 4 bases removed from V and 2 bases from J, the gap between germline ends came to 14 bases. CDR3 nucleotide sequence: TGTGCCAGCAGTTCCCTTTACAGGACACAAGAGACCCAGTACTTC. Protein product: CASSSLYRTQETQYF.

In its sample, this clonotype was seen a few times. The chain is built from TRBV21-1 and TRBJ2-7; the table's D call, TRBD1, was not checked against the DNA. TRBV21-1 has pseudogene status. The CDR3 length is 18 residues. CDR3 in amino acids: CASSPYLGLGRLLGEQYF. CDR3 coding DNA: TGTGCCAGCAGCCCCTACTTGGGGCTGGGCAGGTTATTGGGCGAGCAGTACTTC.